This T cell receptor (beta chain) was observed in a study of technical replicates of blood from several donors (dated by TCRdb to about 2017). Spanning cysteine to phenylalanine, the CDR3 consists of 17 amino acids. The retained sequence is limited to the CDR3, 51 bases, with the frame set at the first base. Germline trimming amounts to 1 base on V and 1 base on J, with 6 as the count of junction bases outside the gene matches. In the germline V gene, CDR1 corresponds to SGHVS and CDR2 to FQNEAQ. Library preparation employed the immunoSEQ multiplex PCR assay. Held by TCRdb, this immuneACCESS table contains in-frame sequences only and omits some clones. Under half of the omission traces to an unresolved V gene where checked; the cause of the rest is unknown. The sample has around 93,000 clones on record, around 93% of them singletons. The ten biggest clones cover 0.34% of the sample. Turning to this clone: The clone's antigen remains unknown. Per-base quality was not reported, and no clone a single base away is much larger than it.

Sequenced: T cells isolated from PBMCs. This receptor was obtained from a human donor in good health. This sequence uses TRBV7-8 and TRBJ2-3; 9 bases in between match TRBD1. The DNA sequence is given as TGTGCCAGCAGCTTAGGGGGACAGGGTTGGGGCACAGATACGCAGTATTTT. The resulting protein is CASSLGGQGWGTDTQYF.